This entry is about one T cell receptor (beta chain). As yet, its antigen is unknown. This entry belongs to a study of OX40 agonist ivuxolimab in advanced cancers. Repertoires were generated with immunoSEQ multiplex PCR, while TCRdb's copy carries only in-frame clones and drops some. The data contain 44,000 or so clones, around 74% of them singletons. Germline CDR1 and CDR2: SGHRS and YFSETQ. The V gene lost 4 bases and the J gene lost 0 bases, with 11 bases spanning the gap. The CDR3 runs to 15 residues. Overall study results and limits: Clones of CD4+ and CD8+ blood T cells grew by week 6 at doses of 0.1 to 3.0 mg/kg.

This chain links TRBV5-1 with TRBJ1-3; D is ambiguous. This TCR derives from an adult with an advanced solid tumor such as melanoma, head and neck, liver or kidney cancer. The sequencing here drew on CD4+ or CD8+ T cells sorted from blood, taken in a trial of the OX40 agonist ivuxolimab. The CDR3 sequence: CASSQDLSSGNTIYF. For the CDR3, the DNA is TGCGCCAGCAGCCAGGACTTGAGCTCTGGAAACACCATATATTTT.